This entry lists 2 T cell receptor beta chains sequenced from one sample in a study of blood T cell repertoires in COVID-19. Measured with immunoSEQ multiplex PCR; TCRdb has only the in-frame clones, and not every one. The sample has around 320,000 clones, roughly 90% seen once; the top ten hold less than 3.5%. The sequencing input was PBMCs or T cells enriched from blood (not recorded which). The receptor source for this set is a woman between 50 and 59 years old who had been exposed to COVID-19.

This clone was seen only once. V usage is TRBV9 and J usage is TRBJ2-5; D call uncertain. The germline CDR1 and CDR2 sequences are SGDLS and YYNGEE. With 4 bases removed from V and 1 base from J, the gap between germline ends came to 11 bases. The CDR3 length is 14 residues. CDR3 nucleotides: TGTGCCAGCAGCCCCCCTGGAGTCCAAGAGACCCAGTACTTC. Amino acid sequence: CASSPPGVQETQYF.

As concerns this clone: The junction departs from the called germline gene at one end, perhaps through a read error. The chain uses TRBV2 and TRBJ2-5; the match to TRBD1 covers 7 bases. Germline V gene lookup returns CDR1 SNHLY and CDR2 FYNNEI. The CDR3 has 16 amino acids. The CDR3 DNA is TGTGCCAGCAGGGAAGGGACAGCTACGTGGCAAGAGACCCAGTACTTC. Protein sequence: CASREGTATWQETQYF.